This T cell receptor (beta chain) was obtained from a study of blood T cell repertoires in COVID-19. Across the study: There were acute and convalescent COVID-19 samples, and they came from the United States, Italy and Spain.

Source study methods: Quantification of nucleated cells was approximated via reference gene primer amplification. Sequencing used immunoSEQ multiplex PCR; TCRdb keeps in-frame clones, though not all of them. The DNA gave D and trimming, while V, J and clone size come from that table. The table records 110,000 to 150,000 clones, about 76% of them present only once. Germline CDR1 reads MNHEY; CDR2 reads SVGEGT. The CDR3 totals 14 residues. V dropped 6 bases and J dropped 1; count of bases not matched to a gene: 4. V is TRBV6-2 or TRBV6-3 and J is TRBJ2-3, with 7 bases lining up with TRBD2. This TCR was sampled from a human donor in a cohort sampled during active COVID-19. The sample taken for sequencing was peripheral blood. The CDR3 loop is CASSPRGGTDTQYF. In nucleotides, the CDR3 is TGTGCCAGCAGCCCCCGGGGGGGCACAGATACGCAGTATTTT.